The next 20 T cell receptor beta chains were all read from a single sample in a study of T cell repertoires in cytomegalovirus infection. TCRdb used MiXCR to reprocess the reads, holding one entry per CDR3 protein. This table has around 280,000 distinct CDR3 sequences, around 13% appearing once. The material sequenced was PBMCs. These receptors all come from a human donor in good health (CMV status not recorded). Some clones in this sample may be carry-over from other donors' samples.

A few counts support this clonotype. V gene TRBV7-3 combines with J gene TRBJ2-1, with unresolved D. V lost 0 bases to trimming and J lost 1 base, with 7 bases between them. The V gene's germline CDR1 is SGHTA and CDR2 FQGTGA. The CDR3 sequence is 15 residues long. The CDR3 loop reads CASSLTTDSYNEQFF. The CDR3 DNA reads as TGTGCCAGCAGCTTAACTACGGATTCCTACAATGAGCAGTTCTTC.

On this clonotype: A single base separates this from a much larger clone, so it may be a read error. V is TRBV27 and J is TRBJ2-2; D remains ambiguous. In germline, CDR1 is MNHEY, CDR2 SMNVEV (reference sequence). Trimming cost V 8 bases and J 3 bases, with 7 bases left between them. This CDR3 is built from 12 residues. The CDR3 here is CASLTYTGELFF. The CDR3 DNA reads TGTGCCAGCTTGACATACACCGGGGAGCTGTTTTTT.

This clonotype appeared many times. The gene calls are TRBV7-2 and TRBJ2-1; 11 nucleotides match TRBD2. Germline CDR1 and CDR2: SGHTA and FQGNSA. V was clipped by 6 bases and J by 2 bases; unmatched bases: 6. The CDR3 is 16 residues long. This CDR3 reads CASRKGLAAPYNEQFF. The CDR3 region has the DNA TGTGCCAGCAGAAAGGGACTAGCGGCCCCCTACAATGAGCAGTTCTTC.

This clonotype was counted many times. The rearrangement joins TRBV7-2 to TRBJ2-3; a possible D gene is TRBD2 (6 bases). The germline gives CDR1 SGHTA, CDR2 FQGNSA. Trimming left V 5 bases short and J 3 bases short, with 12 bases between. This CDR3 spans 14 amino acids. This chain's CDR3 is CASSPLRGTDTQYF. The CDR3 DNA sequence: TGTGCCAGCAGCCCTCTTCGGGGGACAGATACGCAGTATTTT.

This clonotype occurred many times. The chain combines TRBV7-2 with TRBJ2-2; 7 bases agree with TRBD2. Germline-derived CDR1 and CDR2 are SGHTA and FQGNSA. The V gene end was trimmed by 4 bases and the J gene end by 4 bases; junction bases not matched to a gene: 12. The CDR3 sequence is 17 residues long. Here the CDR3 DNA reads TGTGCCAGCAGCTCGCGGGTGGGACTACCCTTCACCGGGGAGCTGTTTTTT. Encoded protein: CASSSRVGLPFTGELFF.

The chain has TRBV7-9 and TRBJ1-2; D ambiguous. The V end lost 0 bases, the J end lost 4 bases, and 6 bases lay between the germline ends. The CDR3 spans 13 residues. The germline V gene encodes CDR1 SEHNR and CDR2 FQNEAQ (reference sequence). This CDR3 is CASSLALPYGYTF. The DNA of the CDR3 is TGTGCCAGCAGCTTAGCACTTCCCTATGGCTACACCTTC. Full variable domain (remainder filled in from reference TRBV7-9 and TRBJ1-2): DTGVSQNPRHKITKRGQNVTFRCDPISEHNRLYWYRQTLGQGPEFLTYFQNEAQLEKSRLLSDRFSAERPKGSFSTLEIQRTEQGDSAMYLCASSLALPYGYTFGSGTRLTVV.

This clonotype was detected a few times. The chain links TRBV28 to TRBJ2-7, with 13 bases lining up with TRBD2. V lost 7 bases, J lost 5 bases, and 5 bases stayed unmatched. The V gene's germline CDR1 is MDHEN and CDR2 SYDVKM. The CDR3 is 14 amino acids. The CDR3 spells CASKLGLAGNEQYF. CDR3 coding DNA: TGTGCCAGCAAACTGGGACTAGCGGGAAACGAGCAGTACTTC.

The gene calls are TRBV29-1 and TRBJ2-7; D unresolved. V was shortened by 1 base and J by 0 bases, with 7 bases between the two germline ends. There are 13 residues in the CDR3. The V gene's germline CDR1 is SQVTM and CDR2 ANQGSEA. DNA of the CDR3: TGCAGCGTTGAAGGACAATCCTCCTACGAGCAGTACTTC. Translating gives CSVEGQSSYEQYF.

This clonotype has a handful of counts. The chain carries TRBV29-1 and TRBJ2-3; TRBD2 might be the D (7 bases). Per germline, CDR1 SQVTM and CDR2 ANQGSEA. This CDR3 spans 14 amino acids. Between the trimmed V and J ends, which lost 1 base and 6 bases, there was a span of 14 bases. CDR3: CSVEGGGGVDTQYF. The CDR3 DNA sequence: TGCAGCGTTGAAGGAGGGGGGGGAGTGGATACGCAGTATTTT.

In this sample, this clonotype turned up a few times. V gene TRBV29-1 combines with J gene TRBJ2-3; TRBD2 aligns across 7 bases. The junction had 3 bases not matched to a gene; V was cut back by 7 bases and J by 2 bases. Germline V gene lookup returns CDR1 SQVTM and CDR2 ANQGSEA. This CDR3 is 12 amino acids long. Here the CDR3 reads CSAAGNTDTQYF. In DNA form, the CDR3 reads TGCAGCGCAGCGGGGAACACAGATACGCAGTATTTT.

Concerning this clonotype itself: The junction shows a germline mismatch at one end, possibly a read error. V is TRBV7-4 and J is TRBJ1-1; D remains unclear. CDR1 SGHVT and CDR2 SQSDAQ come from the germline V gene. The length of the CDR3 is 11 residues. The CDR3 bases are TGTGCCAGCAGCCCGTCAACTGAAGCTTCCTTT. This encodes CASSPSTEASF.

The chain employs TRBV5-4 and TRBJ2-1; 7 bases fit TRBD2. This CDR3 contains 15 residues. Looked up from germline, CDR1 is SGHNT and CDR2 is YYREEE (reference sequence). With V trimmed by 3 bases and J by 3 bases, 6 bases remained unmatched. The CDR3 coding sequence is TGTGCCAGCAGCTGGGGCGGGAGTATCTACAATGAGCAGTTCTTC. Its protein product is CASSWGGSIYNEQFF. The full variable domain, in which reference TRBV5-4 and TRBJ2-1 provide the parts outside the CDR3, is ETGVTQSPTHLIKTRGQQVTLRCSSQSGHNTVSWYQQALGQGPQFIFQYYREEENGRGNFPPRFSGLQFPNYSSELNVNALELDDSALYLCASSWGGSIYNEQFFGPGTRLTVL.

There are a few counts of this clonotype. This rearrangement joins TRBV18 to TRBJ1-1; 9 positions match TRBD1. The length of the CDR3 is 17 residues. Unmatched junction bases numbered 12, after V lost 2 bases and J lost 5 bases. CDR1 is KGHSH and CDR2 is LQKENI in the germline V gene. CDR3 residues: CASSPRGTGLQSTEAFF. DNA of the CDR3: TGTGCCAGCTCACCAAGAGGGACAGGGCTTCAATCTACTGAAGCTTTCTTT.

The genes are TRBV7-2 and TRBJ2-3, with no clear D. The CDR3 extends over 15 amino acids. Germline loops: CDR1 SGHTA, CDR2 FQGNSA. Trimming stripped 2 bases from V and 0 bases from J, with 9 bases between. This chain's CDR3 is CASSLLLGSTDTQYF. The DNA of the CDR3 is TGTGCCAGCAGCTTACTTCTGGGAAGCACAGATACGCAGTATTTT.

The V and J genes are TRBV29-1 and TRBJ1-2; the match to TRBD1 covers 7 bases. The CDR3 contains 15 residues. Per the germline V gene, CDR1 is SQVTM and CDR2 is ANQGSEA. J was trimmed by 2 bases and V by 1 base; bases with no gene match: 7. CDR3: CSVEGQGSGNYGYTF. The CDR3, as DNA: TGCAGCGTTGAAGGACAGGGCTCGGGGAACTATGGCTACACCTTC.

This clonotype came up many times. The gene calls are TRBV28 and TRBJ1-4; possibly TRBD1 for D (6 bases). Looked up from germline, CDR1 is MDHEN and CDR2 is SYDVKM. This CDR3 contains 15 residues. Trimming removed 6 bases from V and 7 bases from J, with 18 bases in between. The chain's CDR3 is CASSPGGQIGEKLFF. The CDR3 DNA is TGTGCCAGCAGCCCTGGGGGGCAGATCGGTGAAAAACTGTTTTTT.

In DNA form, the CDR3 reads TGTGCCAGTAATCCGACAGGGGACAATCAGCCCCAGCATTTT. This translates into CASNPTGDNQPQHF. This chain joins TRBV19 and TRBJ1-5; 8 bases align to TRBD1. The germline gives CDR1 LNHDA, CDR2 SQIVND (reference sequence). The CDR3 extends over 14 amino acids. With 7 bases clipped from V and 3 bases from J, the junction kept 5 bases outside the gene matches.

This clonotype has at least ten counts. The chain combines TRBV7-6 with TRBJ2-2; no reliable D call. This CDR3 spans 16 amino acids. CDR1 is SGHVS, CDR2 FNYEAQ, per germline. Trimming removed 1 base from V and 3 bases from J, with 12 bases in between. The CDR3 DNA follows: TGTGCCAGCAGCTTAGAGGCCGGCGCTTACACCGGGGAGCTGTTTTTT. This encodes CASSLEAGAYTGELFF.

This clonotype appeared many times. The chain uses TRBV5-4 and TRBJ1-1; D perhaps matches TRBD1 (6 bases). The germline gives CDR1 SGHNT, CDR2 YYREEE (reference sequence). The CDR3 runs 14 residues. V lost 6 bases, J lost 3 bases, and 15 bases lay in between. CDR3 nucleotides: TGTGCCAGCACCTTCAGGGGAGGGGACACTGAAGCTTTCTTT. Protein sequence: CASTFRGGDTEAFF.

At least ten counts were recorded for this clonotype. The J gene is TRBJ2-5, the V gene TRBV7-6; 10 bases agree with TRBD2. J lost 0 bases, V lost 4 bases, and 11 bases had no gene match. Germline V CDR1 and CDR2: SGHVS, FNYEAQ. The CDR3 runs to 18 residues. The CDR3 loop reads CASSSAPLAGDYQETQYF. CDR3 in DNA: TGTGCCAGCAGCTCGGCCCCGCTAGCGGGAGACTACCAAGAGACCCAGTACTTC.